The rows below give T cell receptor beta chains drawn from one sample of a study of vaccination and CD4 T cells after COVID-19. Via MiXCR, TCRdb re-called the PCR reads, giving one row per CDR3 protein. This table holds 20,000 to 25,000 distinct CDR3 sequences, 40% to 50% found once. No antigen is known for these receptors. Sequencing was done on a sample of CD4+ T cells from blood, cultured in vitro. These receptors were collected from a human donor who had recovered from COVID-19. The CDR3 runs from the conserved cysteine through the conserved F or W. Fields, in order: clone size, V gene, D gene, J gene, CDR3 protein, CDR3 DNA. The D gene is left open where the match is weak. Size is omitted from some rows. Given values are once, few, many or a class for expanded clones.

NA,TRBV5-4,TRBD2,TRBJ2-3,CASSGSLAQSTDTQYF,TGTGCCAGCAGCGGATCACTAGCGCAGAGCACAGATACGCAGTATTTT
NA,TRBV21-1,NA,TRBJ2-1,CASSKGCTQGIYNEQFF,TGTGCCAGCAGCAAGGGGTGTACACAGGGGATATACAATGAGCAGTTCTTC
few,TRBV7-9,TRBD1,TRBJ1-4,CASSSWGPGGIGEKLFF,TGTGCCAGCAGCTCTTGGGGTCCAGGGGGCATCGGTGAAAAACTGTTTTTT
NA,TRBV6-5,NA,TRBJ1-5,CASSSGWGNQPQHF,TGTGCCAGCAGTTCCGGGTGGGGCAATCAGCCCCAGCATTTT
NA,TRBV5-3,NA,TRBJ1-2,CAVPPGRGYTF,TGTGCCGTACCCCCTGGTCGGGGCTACACCTTC
NA,TRBV2,NA,TRBJ2-3,CASSEGAAWDTQYF,TGTGCCAGCAGTGAAGGGGCTGCGTGGGATACGCAGTATTTT
NA,TRBV20-1,TRBD2,TRBJ2-3,CSASGTSGGADPDTQYF,TGCAGTGCTTCCGGGACTAGCGGGGGGGCCGACCCAGATACGCAGTATTTT
NA,TRBV7-2,NA,TRBJ1-2,CASSLVGSSDDTF,TGTGCCAGCAGCTTAGTGGGGAGTTCGGATGACACCTTC
few,TRBV6-2/TRBV6-3,NA,TRBJ2-5,CASSSSWGAGKTQYF,TGTGCCAGCAGTTCATCTTGGGGGGCCGGGAAGACCCAGTACTTC
NA,TRBV11-3,TRBD1,TRBJ1-6,CASSSSGTGSVPLHF,TGTGCCAGCAGCTCCTCCGGGACAGGGTCTGTACCCCTCCACTTT
NA,TRBV9,NA,TRBJ1-1,CASSPQEWAGNTEAFF,TGTGCCAGCAGCCCACAGGAATGGGCCGGGAACACTGAAGCTTTCTTT
once,TRBV27,TRBD2,TRBJ2-7,CASRKGTEAGVREQYF,TGTGCCAGCAGGAAGGGTACGGAAGCGGGAGTAAGGGAGCAGTACTTC
NA,TRBV7-2,NA,TRBJ1-6,CASSPASGAALHF,TGTGCCAGCAGCCCCGCTTCGGGGGCTGCCCTCCACTTT
NA,TRBV24-1,TRBD1,TRBJ2-7,CATSDVTGGSYEQYF,TGTGCCACCAGTGACGTGACAGGGGGTTCCTACGAGCAGTACTTC
NA,TRBV5-3,NA,TRBJ2-6,CARSLRKEPTSGANVLTF,TGTGCCAGAAGCTTAAGGAAGGAACCAACGTCTGGGGCCAACGTCCTGACTTTC